The 25 T cell receptor beta chains below all came from one sample that was sequenced in a study of blood T cells in healthy people across ages (dated by TCRdb to the mid-2010s). Library preparation used 5' RACE. The second PCR ran for about 6 to 12 cycles and used a J-beta primer mix along with a sample-barcoded 5' primer. In TCRdb, the public reads were trimmed at Q25 with fastp and aligned with MiXCR, with productive beta chains retained. Each record represents a unique CDR3 protein, reported with the most common genes and DNA among its rows. This sample lists some 1.8 million distinct CDR3 sequences; roughly 43% were detected once. The top ten clonotypes cover under 30% of the sample. What was sequenced was blood. The receptors shown here come from a human donor in good health.

This clonotype showed up just a few times. The rearrangement uses TRBV27 and TRBJ2-7, with D unclear. V shed 4 bases and J shed 3 bases, with 16 bases lying between them. The CDR3 is 15 residues long. From germline, CDR1 is MNHEY and CDR2 SMNVEV (reference sequence). Here the CDR3 DNA reads TGTGCCAGCAGTTCACACCCCTCTCCCCTCTACGAGCAGTACTTC. As protein: CASSSHPSPLYEQYF.

This clonotype was seen more than once but under ten times. V usage is TRBV6-5 and J usage is TRBJ1-5; 8 positions agree with TRBD1. The V and J ends lost 6 bases and 1 base, in that order; junction bases with no gene match: 8. Germline loops: CDR1 MNHEY, CDR2 SVGAGI. The CDR3 sequence is 16 residues long. CDR3 in amino acids: CASSPRGTGSNQPQHF. In nucleotides, the CDR3 is TGTGCCAGCAGCCCCCGGGGGACAGGAAGCAATCAGCCCCAGCATTTT.

This sequence joins TRBV4-3 and TRBJ2-5, with 14 bases matching TRBD2. The V gene end was trimmed by 0 bases and the J gene end by 4 bases; junction bases not matched to a gene: 1. CDR1 and CDR2 (germline): LGHNA, YSLEER. There are 16 residues in the CDR3. The CDR3: CASSQDGTSGGETQYF. DNA for the CDR3: TGCGCCAGCAGCCAAGATGGGACTAGCGGGGGAGAGACCCAGTACTTC.

This clonotype was observed at least ten times. This chain joins TRBV7-2 and TRBJ2-3; D is perhaps TRBD1 (5 bases). The CDR3 is made up of 13 amino acids. Germline values: CDR1 SGHTA, CDR2 FQGNSA. Trimming took 4 bases from V and 6 from J, leaving 11 bases between them. The CDR3 coding sequence is TGTGCCAGCAGCTCAAGGGGTAGGGATACGCAGTATTTT. Protein product: CASSSRGRDTQYF. Using reference TRBV7-2 and TRBJ2-3 for the parts outside the CDR3, the full variable domain is GAGVSQSPSNKVTEKGKDVELRCDPISGHTALYWYRQSLGQGLEFLIYFQGNSAPDKSGLPSDRFSAERTGGSVSTLTIQRTQQEDSAVYLCASSSRGRDTQYFGPGTRLTVL.

This chain connects TRBV7-9 to TRBJ2-1; 7 bases match TRBD2. Trimming at V came to 5 bases and at J to 0 bases, leaving 16 bases not matched to a gene. CDR3 length: 19 amino acids. CDR1 is SEHNR and CDR2 is FQNEAQ in the germline V gene (reference sequence). The CDR3 region has the DNA TGTGCCAGCAGCAATCTAGCGGCCACCCCCCTTAGCTCCTACAATGAGCAGTTCTTC. It is translated as CASSNLAATPLSSYNEQFF.

The CDR3 loop is CASTEGGYTEAFF. CDR3 DNA: TGTGCCAGCACCGAGGGTGGGTACACTGAAGCTTTCTTT. This sequence joins TRBV12-3 or TRBV12-4 and TRBJ1-1; D remains unclear. The V gene lost 7 bases and the J gene lost 3 bases, with 12 bases spanning the gap. The CDR3 loop spans 13 amino acids.

This clonotype was seen more than once but under ten times. J is TRBJ2-4 and V is TRBV7-9; TRBD1 aligns across 9 bases. TRBJ2-7 explains the end of the DNA better; the J call may be wrong. CDR3 length: 15 residues. In germline, CDR1 is SEHNR, CDR2 FQNEAQ (reference sequence). CDR3 bases: TGTGCCAGCAGCTCCGGGACAGGGCGCGTCTACGAGCAGTACTTC. It is translated as CASSSGTGRVYEQYF.

This clonotype was counted a few times. At one boundary the junction diverges from the germline segment, which might be a read error. The rearrangement joins TRBV4-3 to TRBJ2-3, with D possibly being TRBD1 (5 bases). Germline loops: CDR1 LGHNA, CDR2 YSLEER. This CDR3 region has 15 residues. CDR3: CASSQDLQGTDAQYF. In DNA form, the CDR3 reads TGCGCCAGCAGCCAAGATCTCCAGGGCACAGATGCGCAGTATTTT.

This chain links TRBV13 with TRBJ2-7, with 9 bases lining up with TRBD2. CDR3 length equals 16 residues. V was pared by 5 bases and J by 3 bases, with 11 bases of the junction left unmatched. Germline V CDR1 and CDR2: PRHDT, FYEKMQ (reference sequence). The chain's CDR3 is CASSPRGGTSNYEQYF. DNA of the CDR3: TGTGCCAGCAGCCCCAGGGGTGGGACTAGCAACTACGAGCAGTACTTC.

The chain carries TRBV7-2 and TRBJ1-2; TRBD1 aligns across 7 bases. CDR3 length: 15 amino acids. The germline gives CDR1 SGHTA, CDR2 FQGNSA. Germline trimming cut 4 bases from V and 7 bases from J; bases unmatched to any gene: 12. The CDR3 here is CASSSTYDRAFGYTF. CDR3 sequence (DNA): TGTGCCAGCAGCTCCACCTACGACAGGGCTTTTGGCTACACCTTC.

This clonotype was counted a few times. This chain uses TRBV12-3 or TRBV12-4 with TRBJ2-7; D may correspond to TRBD1 or TRBD2 (6 bases each). The CDR3 is 14 amino acids. Trimming left V 4 bases short and J 1 base short, with 11 bases between. The DNA for the CDR3 is TGTGCCAGCAGTTGGGGGGCCGGATCCTACGAGCAGTACTTC. It translates to CASSWGAGSYEQYF.

To note about this clonotype: A much larger clone lies one base from this, so it may be a read error. CDR3 sequence reads: CASSSTGTGAWERYF. As DNA, the CDR3 is TGTGCCAGCAGTTCAACCGGGACAGGGGCTTGGGAGCGGTACTTC. The J gene is TRBJ2-7, the V gene TRBV27; TRBD1 matches 10 bases. In germline, CDR1 is MNHEY, CDR2 SMNVEV (reference sequence). The CDR3 sequence is 15 residues long.

The chain couples TRBV18 to TRBJ2-1, with D possibly being TRBD1 (6 bases). The CDR3 runs to 16 residues. Trimming removed 1 base from V and 1 base from J, with 11 bases in between. Germline lookup yields CDR1 KGHSH and CDR2 LQKENI. CDR3 sequence (DNA): TGTGCCAGCTCACCACTCACAGGGTCGTCCTACAATGAGCAGTTCTTC. Translating gives CASSPLTGSSYNEQFF. Full variable domain (missing parts from reference TRBV18 and TRBJ2-1): NAGVMQNPRHLVRRRGQEARLRCSPMKGHSHVYWYRQLPEEGLKFMVYLQKENIIDESGMPKERFSAEFPKEGPSILRIQQVVRGDSAAYFCASSPLTGSSYNEQFFGPGTRLTVL.

V gene TRBV15 combines with J gene TRBJ1-2, with 8 bases identical to TRBD1. The CDR3 is 13 amino acids. Germline-derived CDR1 and CDR2 are LNHNV and YYDKDF (reference sequence). J lost 4 bases, V lost 8 bases, and 6 bases had no gene match. The CDR3 DNA follows: TGTGCCACCCAAATCGACAGGGGCTATGGCTACACCTTC. It specifies CATQIDRGYGYTF.

As regards this clonotype: An end of the junction differs from the germline gene, which may be a read error. J is TRBJ1-1 and V is TRBV4-1; the D is unclear. CDR1 is MGHRA and CDR2 is YSYEKL in the germline V gene. The CDR3 runs to 15 residues. CDR3 sequence: CASSPSVGGNTEAFF. In DNA form, the CDR3 reads TGCGCCAGCAGCCCGTCCGTTGGAGGGAACACCGAAGCTTTCTTT.

The chain is built from TRBV6-5 and TRBJ2-2, with D perhaps given as TRBD1 or TRBD2 (5 bases each). The V gene's germline CDR1 is MNHEY and CDR2 SVGAGI. V lost 5 bases and J 6 bases, leaving 13 bases between the germline ends. The CDR3 runs 14 residues. The CDR3 sequence is CASSASGQPGELFF. Written as DNA, the CDR3 is TGTGCCAGCAGTGCCTCGGGGCAGCCCGGGGAGCTGTTTTTT.

This clonotype appeared a few times. The chain carries TRBV20-1 and TRBJ1-6; 9 bases map to TRBD1. Per germline, CDR1 DFQATT and CDR2 SNEGSKA (reference sequence). CDR3 size: 12 residues. J gave up 8 bases and V 7 bases, and 3 bases lay outside the gene matches. The CDR3 protein is CSVRTGDSPLHF. In nucleotides, the CDR3 is TGCAGTGTTAGGACAGGGGATTCACCCCTCCACTTT.

The rearrangement links TRBV4-1 to TRBJ1-2, with a tentative D call TRBD1 (5 bases). Germline V lookup: CDR1 MGHRA, CDR2 YSYEKL. V was trimmed by 0 bases and J by 5 bases, leaving 13 bases between them. CDR3 length: 15 residues. The CDR3 spells CASSQDNDSDYGYTF. The CDR3 DNA follows: TGCGCCAGCAGCCAAGATAACGACAGTGATTATGGCTACACCTTC.

This clonotype was picked up one time. The V call is TRBV7-2, the J call TRBJ2-3; 8 nucleotides agree with TRBD2. CDR1 is SGHTA and CDR2 is FQGNSA in the germline V gene. This CDR3 is built from 15 residues. Trimming cost V 3 bases and J 8 bases; bases outside gene matches: 10. The CDR3 region is CASSLGAGGGGTQYF. CDR3 nucleotides: TGTGCCAGCAGCTTGGGGGCGGGGGGAGGAGGTACGCAGTATTTT.

CDR3 loop: CATSELAGPSYNEQFF. CDR3 nucleotides: TGTGCCACCAGTGAACTAGCGGGGCCCTCCTACAATGAGCAGTTCTTC. The J gene is TRBJ2-1, the V gene TRBV24-1; 10 bases line up with TRBD2. Losses at the gene ends were 4 bases for V and 0 bases for J; bases not matched to a gene: 2. Germline V gives CDR1 KGHDR, CDR2 SFDVKD. The CDR3 has 16 residues.

This chain connects TRBV20-1 to TRBJ2-3; TRBD1 agrees at 9 bases. The CDR3 consists of 17 residues. CDR1 and CDR2 from the germline V gene are DFQATT and SNEGSKA (reference sequence). After removal of 3 bases from V and 0 bases from J, the junction contained 10 bases not matched to a gene. Here the CDR3 reads CSARSGPGQGSTDTQYF. CDR3 sequence (DNA): TGCAGTGCTAGGAGTGGTCCGGGACAGGGTAGCACAGATACGCAGTATTTT.

V is TRBV28 and J is TRBJ2-7; D call uncertain. The length of the CDR3 is 12 residues. Trimming removed 1 base from V and 7 bases from J, with 8 bases in between. Germline V gene sequence: CDR1 MDHEN, CDR2 SYDVKM. The CDR3 protein is CASSLLWGEQYF. The CDR3 DNA reads TGTGCCAGCAGTTTATTGTGGGGAGAGCAGTACTTC.

This clonotype was seen more than once but under ten times. The chain carries TRBV29-1 and TRBJ2-5; possibly TRBD1 for D (6 bases). V was pared by 7 bases and J by 1 base, with 13 bases between. CDR3 length: 13 amino acids. Germline-derived CDR1 and CDR2 are SQVTM and ANQGSEA. The CDR3 protein is CSAAGTLQETQYF. In DNA, the CDR3 is TGCAGCGCAGCCGGGACACTCCAAGAGACCCAGTACTTC. The complete variable domain, with remaining parts taken from reference TRBV29-1 and TRBJ2-5, reads SAVISQKPSRDICQRGTSLTIQCQVDSQVTMMFWYRQQPGQSLTLIATANQGSEATYESGFVIDKFPISRPNLTFSTLTVSNMSPEDSSIYLCSAAGTLQETQYFGPGTRLLVL.

The chain links TRBV28 to TRBJ2-7; a weak D match, TRBD1 (5 bases). The V gene lost 6 bases and the J gene lost 6 bases, with 12 bases spanning the gap. Germline V gene data show CDR1 as MDHEN and CDR2 as SYDVKM. The CDR3 runs 12 residues. The CDR3 coding sequence is TGTGCCAGCAGCCCTTTAGGGGTCGAGCAGTACTTC. Residues: CASSPLGVEQYF. The full variable domain, in which reference TRBV28 and TRBJ2-7 provide the parts outside the CDR3, is DVKVTQSSRYLVKRTGEKVFLECVQDMDHENMFWYRQDPGLGLRLIYFSYDVKMKEKGDIPEGYSVSREKKERFSLILESASTNQTSMYLCASSPLGVEQYFGPGTRLTVT.

This clonotype was observed a handful of times. This rearrangement joins TRBV7-8 to TRBJ2-1, with 7 bases matching TRBD2. This CDR3 comprises 15 residues. Germline V gives CDR1 SGHVS, CDR2 FQNEAQ. Trimming cost V 5 bases and J 2 bases; bases outside gene matches: 6. The chain's CDR3 is CASSPGSGAYNEQFF. The CDR3 nucleotides are TGTGCCAGCAGCCCCGGGAGCGGGGCCTACAATGAGCAGTTCTTC. The variable domain in full, with the rest retrieved from reference TRBV7-8 and TRBJ2-1, is GAGVSQSPRYKVAKRGQDVALRCDPISGHVSLFWYQQALGQGPEFLTYFQNEAQLDKSGLPSDRFFAERPEGSVSTLKIQRTQQEDSAVYLCASSPGSGAYNEQFFGPGTRLTVL.